What follows is one T cell receptor beta chain and its context. These data come from a study of blood T cell repertoires in COVID-19. Sequenced by immunoSEQ multiplex PCR; TCRdb stores in-frame clones only, minus some. The repertoire has about 350,000 clones, roughly 89% of them found once; the top ten carry 3% to 4.5%. V was trimmed by 0 bases and J by 0 bases, leaving 7 bases between them. The CDR3 length is 15 residues. Germline-derived CDR1 and CDR2 are SGDLS and YYNGEE. The rearrangement links TRBV9 to TRBJ1-5; D ambiguous. Material: peripheral blood. The sequence was obtained from a woman aged 60-75 years with COVID-19, enrolled during active disease. The CDR3 loop reads CASSVAGFSNQPQHF. DNA of the CDR3: TGTGCCAGCAGCGTAGCAGGCTTTAGCAATCAGCCCCAGCATTTT.